This T cell receptor (beta chain) was recorded in a study of cytomegalovirus exposure and HLA in healthy donors (dated by TCRdb to 2016 to 2017). A note on the overall study: An earlier analysis of approximately 590 of the donors reported 250 to 300 Gb of sequence data and around 120 million unique TCR beta sequences from about 179 million T cells. Roughly 320 gigabases of sequencing data and about 92 million unique TCR sequences made up an early release that covered some 640 HLA-typed donors. The genetic ancestry cluster associated with self-reported Caucasian donors included over 80% of the roughly 360 genotyped donors. The study aimed to test whether signatures of past pathogen exposure could be identified by cataloging public T cell receptors. The study used immunosequencing to profile the T cell repertoires of more than 650 subjects and linked those repertoires to cytomegalovirus serostatus. In addition to the first cohort of 666 subjects, a separate validation cohort of under 150 different subjects was used. High-throughput TCR immunosequencing, statistical association of individual TCRs with disease status, and machine learning were combined to predict cytomegalovirus infection status. A later analysis re-analyzed previously published TCR beta repertoires from 666 donors and added high-resolution HLA genotyping to study TCR occurrence patterns. Rather than drawing on any new phenotypic data, the later analysis identified candidate immune exposures from TCR beta sequences and the way those sequences occurred across donors. An earlier analysis of 587 of the donors used high-throughput TCR beta sequencing to judge whether each TCR beta V gene segment behaved as functional or pseudogenic. Donor age, sex, ethnicity and CMV serostatus were compiled together with the repertoire data. A later genetic analysis took genome-wide SNP genotypes for 398 of the 666 donors and used that subset as a discovery cohort. Every repertoire in the discovery cohort had been generated on one and the same sequencing platform. HLA typing included class I and class II loci at four-digit resolution. Typing coverage differed by locus: A, B, C, DRB1 and DQB1 were typed in roughly 629-630 donors, DQA1 in about 500, DPA1 in 600 to 610, and DPB1 in roughly 450. Four to six DR-DQ haplotypes were handled as single units for association and clustering, since linkage in the cohort was strong. Among roughly 400 genotyped donors of the cohort, an average of approximately 250,000 unique TCR beta nucleotide sequences were sequenced per donor, around 20% of them non-productive.

V drops 4 bases and J drops 0 bases, leaving 16 bases in between. Reading from cysteine to phenylalanine, the CDR3 counts 16 amino acids. The CDR3 DNA has 48 bases and is translated from base 1. The germline V gene supplies CDR1 MNHEY and CDR2 SVGAGI. The method was the immunoSEQ multiplex PCR assay. The multiplex PCR relied on a mix of 60 forward primers for TCR Vbeta segments and 13 reverse primers for TCR Jbeta segments. Amplification of the CDR3 region of rearranged TCR beta genes was performed with a multiplex PCR assay on genomic DNA. The amplified TCR beta libraries were sequenced on the Illumina HiSeq System as 87-base-pair reads. Turning to the authors' computational methods: Across the 670 or so repertoires, a later analysis counted 78 million or so unique TCR beta chains, approximately 12 million of which were shared by at least two donors. Raw reads were error-corrected and collapsed into unique sequences by a nearest-neighbor algorithm in which closely related sequences were merged to remove PCR and sequencing errors. To assign V, D and J gene segments, CDR3 sequences were aligned to IMGT reference sequences. Each retained sequence needed at least a six-nucleotide match to both a V gene segment and a J gene segment. A rearrangement counted as productive if the CDR3 had no stop codons and remained in frame with V and J, and every other rearrangement counted as non-productive. Following IMGT convention, CDR3 was defined as the stretch from the second conserved V-encoded cysteine up to the conserved J-encoded phenylalanine. The earlier analysis of around 640 of the donors excluded sequences that lacked an unambiguous match to a single V gene segment. An earlier analysis of 587 of the donors called V segments functional above 56.7% productive rearrangements and segregating when the between-donor standard deviation exceeded 5%. To diagnose cytomegalovirus status from the catalog of TCR beta chain sequences, a statistical classification framework was built. In a later analysis, V and J genes were assigned by comparing TCR nucleotide sequences against IMGT/GENE-DB human TR gene sequences. Using the TCRdist pipeline, a later analysis assigned CDR3 sequences along with most-parsimonious VDJ recombination scenarios. In a later analysis, every TCR beta chain was defined by the combination of its CDR3 amino acid sequence and its V-gene family, and reads without a unique V-gene family were dropped. In a later analysis, 500 to 700 highly shared, low-generation-probability nucleotide sequences were removed to address suspected cross-contamination and a sequencing artifact. For each public chain, a later analysis derived a clonal expansion index from normalized ranks of inferred template counts within each repertoire. In a later analysis, generation probabilities were computed with a VDJ recombination model fitted to out-of-frame rearrangements, and the resulting probabilities were checked against IGoR. A later analysis scored TCR-TCR, TCR-HLA and TCR-CMV co-occurrence with hypergeometric tests, applying a repertoire-size bias correction to TCR pairs. To estimate false discovery rates, a later analysis permuted the HLA or CMV assignments 20 times. In a later analysis, co-occurring TCRs were grouped using DBSCAN, with TCRdist sequence similarity added in when clustering inside HLA-allele-positive subsets. For co-occurrence clustering, repertoires with fewer than 30,000 or more than 120,000 public chains were excluded, along with a handful of repertoires with anomalous nucleotide sharing. In its TCRdb copy, this immuneACCESS table keeps in-frame sequences only and misses some clones. Where compared with another copy, unresolved V genes explain less than half of these, and the others have no known cause. V and J calls and clone size are those listed in that table; D and trimming were worked out from the DNA. For this sample the table gives some 200,000 clones, of which around 86% were detected only once. The ten most abundant clones make up 2.7% of the sample.

In total, over 600 healthy bone marrow donors made up the cohort. At the time of sampling, all cohort members were nominally healthy, though unrecorded immune exposures were likely present. The donor tested CMV seronegative, placing the donor among the 350 or so seronegative members of the cohort. A peripheral blood sample was provided by each donor, and peripheral blood mononuclear cells were used for TCR beta sequencing. The Qiagen DNeasy Blood Extraction Kit was used to extract genomic DNA from the blood cell samples. Concerning this clone: Its antigen has not been determined. One base away there is no much larger clone; base qualities are not given.

Beyond this particular receptor, the publication reports: Because HLA typing was unavailable for some donors at each locus, only the typed subset was used in association tests. In an earlier analysis of roughly 500 of the donors, most TCR beta V segments appeared in productive rearrangements about 87% or about 30% of the time, broadly matching IMGT annotations. Compared with equally common non-associated chains, HLA-associated TCR beta chains in a later analysis were more clonally expanded and had lower generation probabilities. Because counts were too low, around 17 rarely observed V segments, including chromosome 9 orphons, were left out of the earlier analysis of some 600 of the donors. Linkage disequilibrium might explain the correlated functional status among segregating V segments, but an unknown experimental factor could not be excluded. A later genetic analysis associated a missense DCLRE1C variant with V-gene and J-gene trimming of TCR beta chains, and an independent cohort replicated the association. A cluster of highly shared sequence variants was judged likely to be a technical artifact of the sequencing pipeline. In a later analysis, most CMV-associated TCR beta chains were found to appear HLA-restricted, with HLA associations seemingly driven largely by CMV exposure. A later analysis found that TCR association rates varied across HLA loci, with DRB1 alleles showing the most associated TCRs and HLA-C alleles the fewest. Because the 87-base-pair reads could not distinguish some IMGT-functional V segments, including TRBV6-2 and TRBV6-3, those segments were excluded. In a later analysis, 16,951 TCR beta sequences were associated with specific HLA alleles at a false discovery rate of 0.05. A further reported finding was that TCR beta sequences accurately predicted the HLA-A and HLA-B alleles for most subjects in the first cohort. Sequencing depth was assumed to be roughly uniform across donors in the presence/absence analyses, though that assumption may not hold. Assigning TCR associations to individual alleles was difficult when HLA alleles, especially DR and DQ, strongly co-occurred. The classifier was reported to diagnose cytomegalovirus status with high specificity and sensitivity in both the original and validation cohorts. In vitro tests confirmed that three of the cytomegalovirus-associated TCR beta chains recognize cytomegalovirus antigens. A later genetic analysis reported fewer N-insertions in productive TCRs among donors in an Asian-associated ancestry cluster than the roughly 700-donor mean. For the cohort, immune exposure information was limited to CMV serostatus. In the study, some 180 TCR beta chains were listed as associated with cytomegalovirus. The authors suggested that the approach could potentially be generalized to other disease states and immunological phenotypes. The cohort was sequenced for TCR beta chains only, and without alpha or paired-chain data the features that could be detected were limited. Several of the top co-occurrence clusters appeared to be linked to parvovirus B19, influenza, CMV and Epstein-Barr virus, according to a later analysis. While some public TCRs were present in many individuals, most TCR sequences turned up only very rarely across donors.

The material sequenced was PBMCs. The clonotype was recovered from a woman aged 40 to 55 in good health and CMV-seronegative. The chain joins TRBV6-5 to TRBJ2-7, with a weak D call of TRBD2 (5 bases match). The CDR3 region reads CASSFTDPGSSYEQYF. In nucleotides, the sequence is TGTGCCAGCAGTTTCACTGACCCGGGGTCCTCCTACGAGCAGTACTTC.